The T cell receptor beta chain under discussion was sequenced for a study of blood T cell repertoires in COVID-19. V was pared by 6 bases and J by 6 bases, with 4 bases of the junction left unmatched. The CDR3 has 13 amino acids. From germline, CDR1 is MRHNA and CDR2 SNTAGT. Original analysis: Quantification of nucleated cells was approximated via reference gene primer amplification. Produced via immunoSEQ multiplex PCR; TCRdb's table is partial and in-frame only. That table is the source of V, J and clone size, and D and trimming were worked out from the DNA. Of about 320,000 clones in the sample, 90% to 95% were seen once.

The chain uses TRBV6-4 and TRBJ1-2; TRBD1 aligns across 10 bases. Sequencing was carried out using PBMCs or T cells enriched from blood (not recorded which). This TCR was sampled from a woman between 25 and 40 years old who had been exposed to COVID-19. CDR3 loop: CASRGGTGDGYTF. CDR3 DNA sequence: TGTGCCAGCAGAGGGGGGACAGGGGATGGCTACACCTTC.